The rows below give T cell receptor beta chains drawn from one sample of a study of T cells after yellow fever vaccination. A single record per CDR3 protein comes from TCRdb applying MiXCR to the 5' RACE reads. The sample lists a few hundred thousand distinct CDR3 sequences; 6.9% were seen once. The specimen comprised CD4+ T cells sorted from PBMCs, sampled 15 days after the yellow fever booster vaccination. The receptors derive from a man aged 25-40 years who received the YFV17D yellow fever vaccine. The CDR3 runs from the conserved cysteine through the conserved F or W. A D gene is named only where the DNA matches it firmly. Clone size is not always given. Where it is, it says once, few, many or a class for expanded clones.

.	TRBV5-4	TRBJ1-1	TRBD1	14	CASSIGQEWTEAFF	TGTGCCAGCAGCATAGGACAGGAATGGACTGAAGCTTTCTTT
.	TRBV7-8	TRBJ2-5	TRBD2	16	CASSLATSGRRETQYF	TGTGCCAGCAGCTTAGCGACTAGCGGGAGGCGGGAGACCCAGTACTTC
.	TRBV6-5	TRBJ2-7	.	11	CASSYEGEQYF	TGTGCCAGCAGTTACGAGGGGGAGCAGTACTTC
few	TRBV14	TRBJ2-5	TRBD2	17	CASSLRTSGSIGETQYF	TGTGCCAGCAGCCTAAGGACTAGCGGGAGCATCGGAGAGACCCAGTACTTC
.	TRBV20-1	TRBJ2-3	.	11	CSARNTDTQYF	TGCAGTGCTAGGAACACAGATACGCAGTATTTT
many	TRBV7-2	TRBJ2-3	.	14	CASSRTGKSDTQYF	TGTGCCAGCAGCCGGACCGGGAAGTCGGATACGCAGTATTTT
.	TRBV20-1	TRBJ2-2	.	15	CSAHSTRWNTGELFF	TGCAGTGCTCACTCGACTAGGTGGAACACCGGGGAGCTGTTTTTT
many	TRBV20-1	TRBJ2-1	.	16	CSAKSADSRSYNEQFF	TGCAGTGCTAAGTCAGCGGACAGTCGCTCCTACAATGAGCAGTTCTTC
.	TRBV12-3/TRBV12-4	TRBJ1-6	.	15	CASSLSFSYNSPLHF	TGTGCCAGCAGTCTCTCCTTTTCCTATAATTCACCCCTCCACTTT
few	TRBV5-6	TRBJ2-3	TRBD2	14	CASSSGLEPDTQYF	TGTGCCAGCAGCTCCGGACTAGAGCCAGATACGCAGTATTTT
.	TRBV20-1	TRBJ2-1	TRBD2	15	CSAPYGGAGPGAQFF	TGCAGTGCTCCTTATGGGGGAGCGGGACCGGGCGCCCAGTTCTTC
many	TRBV6-4	TRBJ2-1	TRBD2	16	CASSKDGTSGSGEQFF	TGTGCCAGCAGTAAAGACGGGACTAGCGGGAGTGGTGAGCAGTTCTTC
many	TRBV6-2/TRBV6-3	TRBJ2-7	.	12	CASSSQPYEQYF	TGTGCCAGCAGTTCACAGCCCTACGAGCAGTACTTC
many	TRBV5-1	TRBJ2-1	.	14	CASSFSSAGNEQFF	TGCGCCAGCAGCTTTTCTAGCGCTGGCAATGAGCAGTTCTTC
few	TRBV15	TRBJ2-3	.	14	CATSSPGGTDTQYF	TGTGCCACCAGCAGCCCAGGGGGCACAGATACGCAGTATTTT
.	TRBV18	TRBJ2-7	TRBD2	17	CASSPLGVAGVHYEQYF	TGTGCCAGCTCACCTTTAGGGGTAGCGGGAGTGCATTACGAGCAGTACTTC
.	TRBV10-1	TRBJ2-4	TRBD1	15	CASSAGQGAKNIQYF	TGCGCCAGCAGTGCCGGACAGGGGGCCAAAAACATTCAGTACTTC
.	TRBV12-3/TRBV12-4	TRBJ1-6	.	14	CASRTGGENSPLHF	TGTGCCAGCAGAACTGGCGGAGAGAATTCACCCCTCCACTTT
many	TRBV10-3	TRBJ2-1	.	12	CAISEILIEQFF	TGTGCCATCAGTGAGATCCTAATTGAGCAGTTCTTC
many	TRBV29-1	TRBJ2-3	TRBD1	14	CSADRGPITDTQYF	TGCAGCGCGGACAGGGGCCCTATTACAGATACGCAGTATTTT
.	TRBV5-1	TRBJ2-5	.	14	CASSHGVARETQYF	TGCGCCAGCAGCCACGGGGTAGCGCGAGAGACCCAGTACTTC
many	TRBV4-3	TRBJ2-3	.	14	CASSQEIVLGTQYF	TGCGCCAGCAGCCAAGAGATTGTTCTGGGTACGCAGTATTTT
.	TRBV27	TRBJ2-1	.	21	CAIPGLADRDVYKGDYNEQFF	TGTGCCATCCCGGGGTTAGCGGACCGGGATGTGTACAAGGGGGACTACAATGAGCAGTTCTTC
many	TRBV24-1	TRBJ2-6	.	16	CATSTPASSGANVLTF	TGTGCCACCAGTACGCCGGCGAGCTCTGGGGCCAACGTCCTGACTTTC
many	TRBV7-2	TRBJ1-5	.	12	CASSLANQPQHF	TGTGCCAGCAGCTTAGCGAATCAGCCCCAGCATTTT